Listed below are T cell receptor beta chains from one sample, sequenced in a study of blood T cells in healthy people across ages. TCRdb re-analysed the 5' RACE reads in MiXCR, keeping a single row per CDR3 protein. The sample has roughly 730,000 distinct CDR3 sequences, roughly 50% seen once. Sequencing was done on a sample of blood. These receptors were obtained from a man aged 40-49 years in good health. CDR3s include the opening cysteine and the closing phenylalanine or tryptophan. Size values are once, few and many counts, or a class for expanded clones, and some rows have none.

V: TRBV6-5; J: TRBJ2-2; size: -; CDR3: CASGGTSGFTGELFF
V: TRBV4-3; J: TRBJ2-1; size: -; CDR3: CASSQASYNEQFF
V: TRBV4-2; J: TRBJ2-1; size: few; CDR3: CASSEAGAGDRLGEQFF
V: TRBV24-1; J: TRBJ2-5; size: -; CDR3: CATSDVGRGETQYF
V: TRBV10-3; J: -; size: -; CDR3: CAISEQEDEQYF
V: TRBV10-3; J: TRBJ2-6; size: few; CDR3: CAISESESSGANVLTF
V: TRBV4-2; J: TRBJ2-1; size: -; CDR3: CASSQGISGGASDEQFF
V: TRBV3-1; J: TRBJ2-3; size: -; CDR3: CASSLGGLAASTDTQYF
V: TRBV28; J: TRBJ1-2; size: -; CDR3: CASSLPGTVYGYTF
V: TRBV20-1; J: -; size: few; CDR3: CSASITGASGSYEQYF
V: TRBV6-2/TRBV6-3; J: TRBJ2-1; size: -; CDR3: CASGPASRRLAYNEQFF
V: TRBV5-6; J: TRBJ2-5; size: -; CDR3: CASSSNLRGSETQYF
V: TRBV20-1; J: TRBJ2-7; size: -; CDR3: CSEKFPGRHNEQYF
V: TRBV11-2; J: TRBJ2-7; size: -; CDR3: CASSPRSSREQYF
V: TRBV28; J: TRBJ2-7; size: -; CDR3: CASSLERGFSYEQYF
V: TRBV2; J: TRBJ2-6; size: few; CDR3: CALEADSGANVLTF
V: TRBV3-1; J: TRBJ2-5; size: once; CDR3: CASSPRAGGFGEQYF
V: TRBV7-2; J: TRBJ2-1; size: -; CDR3: CASSLVTSGSNEQFF
V: TRBV7-6; J: TRBJ2-3; size: -; CDR3: CASSQSSGGAGADTQYF
V: TRBV7-6; J: TRBJ2-5; size: -; CDR3: CASRGPETQYF
V: TRBV27; J: TRBJ2-1; size: -; CDR3: CASSLAGGPGQFF
V: TRBV7-9; J: TRBJ2-7; size: -; CDR3: CASSLGEAGQVPYEQYF
V: TRBV7-9; J: TRBJ2-1; size: -; CDR3: CASSFGDYQQFF
V: TRBV6-2/TRBV6-3; J: TRBJ2-3; size: -; CDR3: CASSYSWTGSSPDTQYF
V: TRBV13; J: TRBJ2-1; size: -; CDR3: CASSLPSRSGGFNEQFF
V: TRBV28; J: TRBJ2-5; size: few; CDR3: CASRSEIQETQYF
V: TRBV7-9; J: TRBJ2-3; size: -; CDR3: CASSRSEGFTDTQYF
V: TRBV6-1; J: TRBJ2-1; size: -; CDR3: CASTGGNQGNEQFF
V: TRBV7-9; J: TRBJ2-3; size: -; CDR3: CVSSFTGSTDTQYF
V: TRBV7-6; J: TRBJ2-7; size: -; CDR3: CASSRYSQGSGDEQYF
V: TRBV21-1; J: TRBJ2-5; size: few; CDR3: CASSNARGPQETQYF
V: TRBV4-2; J: TRBJ2-1; size: -; CDR3: CASSQALGESYEQFF
V: TRBV6-5; J: TRBJ2-4; size: -; CDR3: CASSDSTGVWEQYF
V: TRBV28; J: TRBJ2-7; size: -; CDR3: CASTKAYEQYF
V: TRBV28; J: TRBJ2-3; size: -; CDR3: CASSDTRAITTDTQYF
V: TRBV28; J: TRBJ2-7; size: few; CDR3: CASSVSGSGYEQYF
V: TRBV5-1; J: TRBJ2-5; size: -; CDR3: CASSLGTIEETQYF
V: TRBV9; J: TRBJ1-4; size: -; CDR3: CASSGRDSPNEKLFF
V: TRBV7-2; J: TRBJ2-7; size: -; CDR3: CASSLSPSGTYEQYF
V: TRBV20-1; J: TRBJ1-2; size: few; CDR3: CSASYGRDYGYTF
V: TRBV10-3; J: TRBJ1-4; size: -; CDR3: CATSRDRVNEKLFF
V: TRBV7-2; J: -; size: -; CDR3: CASNPGGSLIYEQYF
V: TRBV15; J: TRBJ1-2; size: -; CDR3: CATSRETGYYGYTF
V: TRBV30; J: TRBJ2-3; size: -; CDR3: CAWSVGLPRGDTQYF
V: TRBV29-1; J: TRBJ2-3; size: -; CDR3: CSTRRLTSTDTQYF
V: TRBV24-1; J: TRBJ1-1; size: -; CDR3: CATRKDGNGWTEAFF
V: TRBV20-1; J: TRBJ2-1; size: once; CDR3: CSASAVGSYNEQFF
V: TRBV20-1; J: TRBJ2-7; size: -; CDR3: CSARDFSYEQYF
V: TRBV6-6; J: TRBJ2-7; size: few; CDR3: CASRAGDSYEQYF
V: TRBV4-2; J: TRBJ2-2; size: -; CDR3: CASSQHPGQGWTGELFF